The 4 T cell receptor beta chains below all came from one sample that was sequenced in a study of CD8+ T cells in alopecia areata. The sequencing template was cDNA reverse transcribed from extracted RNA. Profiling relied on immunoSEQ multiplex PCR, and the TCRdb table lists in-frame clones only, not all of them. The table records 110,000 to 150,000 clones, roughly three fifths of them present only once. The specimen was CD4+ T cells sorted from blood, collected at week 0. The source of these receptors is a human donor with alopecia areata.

In DNA, the CDR3 is TGTGCCTGGAAGGGGGGCCCGGGTCAGCCCCAGCATTTT. The encoded protein is CAWKGGPGQPQHF. This sequence joins TRBV30 and TRBJ1-5; weak D call: TRBD1 (6 bases). CDR1 and CDR2 from the germline V gene are GTSNPN and SVGIG (reference sequence). This CDR3 region has 13 residues. Trimming cost V 4 bases and J 6 bases, with 13 bases left between them.

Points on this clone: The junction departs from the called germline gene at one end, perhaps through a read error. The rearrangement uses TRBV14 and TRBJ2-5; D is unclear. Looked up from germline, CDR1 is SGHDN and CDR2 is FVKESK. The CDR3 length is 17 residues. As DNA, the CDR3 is TGTGCCAGCAGTCAAGCCACTCTTCGTACGTCCCAAGAGACCCAGTACTTC. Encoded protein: CASSQATLRTSQETQYF.

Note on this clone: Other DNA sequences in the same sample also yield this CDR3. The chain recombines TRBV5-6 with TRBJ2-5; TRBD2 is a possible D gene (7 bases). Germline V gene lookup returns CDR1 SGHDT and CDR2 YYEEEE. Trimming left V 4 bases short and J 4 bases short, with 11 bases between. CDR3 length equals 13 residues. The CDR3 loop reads CASSPGGGETQYF. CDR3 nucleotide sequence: TGTGCCAGCAGCCCGGGGGGCGGAGAGACCCAGTACTTC.

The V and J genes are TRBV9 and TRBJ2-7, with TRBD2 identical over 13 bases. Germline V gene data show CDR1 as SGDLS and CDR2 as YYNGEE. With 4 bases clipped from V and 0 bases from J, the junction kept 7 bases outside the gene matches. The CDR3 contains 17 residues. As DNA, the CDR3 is TGTGCCAGCAGCCTCGGACTAGCGGGGGACTTCTCCTACGAGCAGTACTTC. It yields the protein CASSLGLAGDFSYEQYF.